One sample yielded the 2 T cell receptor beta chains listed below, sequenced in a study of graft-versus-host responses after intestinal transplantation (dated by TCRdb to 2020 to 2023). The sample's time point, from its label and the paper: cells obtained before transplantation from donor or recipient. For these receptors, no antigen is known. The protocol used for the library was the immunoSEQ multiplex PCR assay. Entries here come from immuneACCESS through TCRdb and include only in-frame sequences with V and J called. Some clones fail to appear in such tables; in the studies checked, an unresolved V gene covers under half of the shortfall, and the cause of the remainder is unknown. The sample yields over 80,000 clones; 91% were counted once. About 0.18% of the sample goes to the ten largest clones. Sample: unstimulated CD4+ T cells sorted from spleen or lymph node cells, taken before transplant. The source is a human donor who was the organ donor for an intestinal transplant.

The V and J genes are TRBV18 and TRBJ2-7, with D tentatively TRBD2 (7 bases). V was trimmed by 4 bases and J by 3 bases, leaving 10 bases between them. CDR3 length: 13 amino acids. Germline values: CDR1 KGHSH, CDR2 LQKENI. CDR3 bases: TGTGCCAGCTCACAGGGGGGGGGCTACGAGCAGTACTTC. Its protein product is CASSQGGGYEQYF.

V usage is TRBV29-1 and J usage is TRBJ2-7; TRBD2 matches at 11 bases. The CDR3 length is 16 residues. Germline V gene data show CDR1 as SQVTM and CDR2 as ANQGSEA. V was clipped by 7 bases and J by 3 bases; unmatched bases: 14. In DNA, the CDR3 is TGCAGCGCTTTGGGTAGCGGGGGGGCCTTAGGCTACGAGCAGTACTTC. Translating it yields CSALGSGGALGYEQYF.